Reported below is one TCR beta chain. Its antigen remains unidentified. The sample is drawn from a study of cytomegalovirus exposure and HLA in healthy donors. PCR used 60 Vbeta primers and 13 Jbeta primers. Only in-frame clones appear in the TCRdb table, and some are missing; sequencing was by immunoSEQ multiplex PCR. The sample carries around 200,000 clones, just under 85% recorded once. Whole-study findings and limits: Another analysis was done later, and it associated 15,000 to 20,000 TCR beta sequences with HLA alleles at 0.05 false discovery rate. Investigators reported 150 to 200 TCR beta chains as tied to cytomegalovirus.

The CDR3 length is 12 residues. The junction had 4 bases not matched to a gene; V was cut back by 4 bases and J by 4 bases. Germline V gene sequence: CDR1 SQVTM, CDR2 ANQGSEA. This clonotype was sampled from a woman aged 40 to 49 in good health and CMV-seronegative. The chain joins TRBV29-1 to TRBJ2-7, with 7 bases matching TRBD1. The sample was PBMCs. CDR3: CSVGQGVYEQYF. The DNA for the CDR3 is TGCAGCGTTGGGCAGGGGGTATACGAGCAGTACTTC.